The 16 T cell receptor beta chains listed next were all sequenced from one sample in a study of blood T cell repertoires in COVID-19 (dated by TCRdb to the early 2020s). Library preparation used the immunoSEQ multiplex PCR assay. TCRdb took over this immuneACCESS table, retaining in-frame rearrangements with V and J assigned. Such tables are incomplete; in checked studies, under half of the missing clones stem from an unresolved V gene, and the remainder is unexplained. The sample table holds 200,000 to 250,000 clones, of which about 89% were seen once. The ten biggest clones cover more than 4.5% of the sample. Source material: peripheral blood. Receptors originate from a woman in her forties with acute or convalescent COVID-19.

The genes are TRBV6-5 and TRBJ2-3; perhaps TRBD1 as D (6 bases). The V and J ends lost 3 bases and 0 bases respectively, with 10 bases between them. CDR1 is MNHEY, CDR2 SVGAGI, per germline. There are 15 residues in the CDR3. The CDR3 nucleotides are TGTGCCAGCAGTTATTCAGGGGTTAGCACAGATACGCAGTATTTT. Its translation is CASSYSGVSTDTQYF.

The chain has TRBV7-2 and TRBJ2-7, with 8 bases that match TRBD1. Germline CDR1 and CDR2: SGHTA and FQGNSA. The CDR3 runs 13 residues. V gave up 5 bases and J gave up 6 bases; unmatched junction bases: 6. The DNA for the CDR3 is TGTGCCAGCAGCATACGGACAGGGCGCGAGCAGTACGTC. This encodes CASSIRTGREQYV.

This chain joins TRBV3-1 (or the pseudogene TRBV3-2) and TRBJ2-5; D gene ambiguous. Germline assignment: CDR1 LGHDT and CDR2 YNNKEL (reference sequence). Trimming shortened V by 2 bases and J by 1 base, and 5 bases separated the two germline ends. This CDR3 has 13 residues. The CDR3 DNA sequence: TGTGCCAGCAGCCAACGCGGCCAAGAGACCCAGTACTTC. As protein: CASSQRGQETQYF.

The rearrangement uses TRBV4-1 and TRBJ2-3; a weak D match, TRBD1 (7 bases). The CDR3 is 15 residues long. The germline V gene encodes CDR1 MGHRA and CDR2 YSYEKL. Trimming stripped 0 bases from V and 5 bases from J, with 12 bases between. The CDR3 region has the DNA TGCGCCAGCAGCCAAGATCGGGGGACAGAAGATACGCAGTATTTT. Encoded protein: CASSQDRGTEDTQYF.

The chain combines TRBV10-1 with TRBJ1-3, with D hard to call. CDR3 size: 17 residues. V was trimmed by 2 bases and J by 0 bases, leaving 14 bases between them. Germline V gene sequence: CDR1 WNHNN, CDR2 SYGVQD (reference sequence). The CDR3: CASSEGLAYSSGNTIYF. CDR3 nucleotide sequence: TGCGCCAGCAGTGAGGGGCTTGCTTACAGCTCTGGAAACACCATATATTTT.

The chain is built from TRBV29-1 and TRBJ2-3; D is undetermined. The germline V gene has CDR1 SQVTM and CDR2 ANQGSEA. Trimming took off 3 bases at V and 2 bases at J, with 6 bases between the two ends. The CDR3 runs 12 residues. CDR3 sequence (DNA): TGCAGCGTTGACCCAGTCACAGATACGCAGTATTTT. Translating gives CSVDPVTDTQYF.

This sequence joins TRBV5-1 and TRBJ1-2; D uncertain. The germline CDR1 and CDR2 sequences are SGHRS and YFSETQ. CDR3 size: 15 residues. Trimming left V 0 bases short and J 8 bases short, with 17 bases between. The CDR3 region is CASSLGSSRAGGYTF. CDR3 nucleotide sequence: TGCGCCAGCAGCTTGGGGAGCTCTCGAGCGGGCGGCTACACCTTC.

V gene TRBV30 combines with J gene TRBJ2-5; TRBD2 is a possible D gene (6 bases). Germline V CDR1 and CDR2: GTSNPN, SVGIG (reference sequence). CDR3 length: 14 residues. V lost 3 bases and J 0 bases, leaving 11 bases between the germline ends. The CDR3 region is CAWRGGEYQETQYF. CDR3 nucleotides: TGTGCCTGGAGGGGAGGCGAGTACCAAGAGACCCAGTACTTC.

V usage is TRBV18 and J usage is TRBJ2-7; D gene unclear. CDR1 is KGHSH, CDR2 LQKENI, per germline. Between the trimmed V and J ends, which lost 2 bases and 5 bases, there was a span of 16 bases. CDR3 length: 15 residues. In DNA form, the CDR3 reads TGTGCCAGCTCACCAGGGTCTAGTACGCGTGACGAGCAGTACGTC. Its translation is CASSPGSSTRDEQYV.

The CDR3 spells CKADRPHQPQHF. CDR3 nucleotide sequence: TGTAAGGCCGACAGGCCCCATCAGCCCCAGCATTTT. The rearrangement uses TRBV21-1 and TRBJ1-5; the table names TRBD1, a call not compared with the DNA. TRBV21-1 is noted as a pseudogene. The CDR3 extends over 12 amino acids.

This sequence joins TRBV2 and TRBJ1-3; 8 positions agree with TRBD1. Per the germline V gene, CDR1 is SNHLY and CDR2 is FYNNEI. The CDR3 totals 14 residues. After removal of 5 bases from V and 3 bases from J, the junction contained 3 bases not matched to a gene. CDR3 amino acids: CASSLQGVGNTIYF. The CDR3 coding sequence is TGTGCCAGCAGTCTACAGGGGGTTGGAAACACCATATATTTT.

The gene calls are TRBV9 and TRBJ1-4, with TRBD1 identical over 7 bases. Germline V CDR1 and CDR2: SGDLS, YYNGEE. This CDR3 spans 15 amino acids. Unmatched junction bases numbered 10, after V lost 4 bases and J lost 7 bases. CDR3 coding DNA: TGTGCCAGCAGCTTTCAGACAGGGACGGGTGAAAAACTGTTTTTT. Its translation is CASSFQTGTGEKLFF.

The chain recombines TRBV29-1 with TRBJ1-2, with TRBD1 identical over 7 bases. The V gene end was trimmed by 7 bases and the J gene end by 0 bases; junction bases not matched to a gene: 8. This CDR3 has 14 residues. CDR1 is SQVTM and CDR2 is ANQGSEA in the germline V gene. CDR3 protein: CSGGPDRANYGYTF. The CDR3 DNA is TGCAGCGGTGGACCTGACAGGGCTAACTATGGCTACACCTTC. Together with reference TRBV29-1 and TRBJ1-2, the CDR3 gives the full variable domain: SAVISQKPSRDICQRGTSLTIQCQVDSQVTMMFWYRQQPGQSLTLIATANQGSEATYESGFVIDKFPISRPNLTFSTLTVSNMSPEDSSIYLCSGGPDRANYGYTFGSGTRLTVV.

This clone has more than one count but fewer than ten. The V and J genes are TRBV6-4 and TRBJ2-3, with 9 positions matching TRBD2. Trimming cost V 3 bases and J 6 bases; bases outside gene matches: 7. CDR3 length equals 15 residues. CDR1 is MRHNA, CDR2 SNTAGT, per germline. The DNA for the CDR3 is TGTGCCAGCAGTGAAGCAGCGGGGGGCCTGGATACGCAGTATTTT. Amino acid sequence: CASSEAAGGLDTQYF.

The chain has TRBV19 and TRBJ1-4, with TRBD1 identical over 10 bases. Germline trimming cut 6 bases from V and 8 bases from J; bases unmatched to any gene: 15. Germline V gene lookup returns CDR1 LNHDA and CDR2 SQIVND (reference sequence). This CDR3 has 17 amino acids. This chain's CDR3 is CASRDPGQGISGEKLFF. CDR3 sequence (DNA): TGTGCCAGTAGGGACCCGGGACAGGGGATTTCCGGAGAAAAACTGTTTTTT.

The chain carries TRBV12-3 or TRBV12-4 and TRBJ1-2; tentatively, D is TRBD1 (5 bases). The CDR3 runs 12 residues. Trimming cost V 4 bases and J 5 bases, with 8 bases left between them. Here the CDR3 DNA reads TGTGCCAGCAGTTCTCCAGGGTATGGCTACACCTTC. Translated: CASSSPGYGYTF.